This T cell receptor beta chain was identified during a study of cytomegalovirus exposure and HLA in healthy donors. The primer mix had 60 Vbeta and 13 Jbeta primers. Measured with immunoSEQ multiplex PCR; TCRdb has only the in-frame clones, and not every one. The specimen's table records 65,000 to 95,000 clones. The V and J ends lost 0 bases and 6 bases, in that order; junction bases with no gene match: 5. The CDR3 consists of 15 residues. In germline, CDR1 is SGHTS, CDR2 YDEGEE. The source is a young man in good health and CMV-seronegative. The sample was PBMCs. The chain is built from TRBV5-8 and TRBJ1-1; 10 bases align to TRBD1. The CDR3 sequence is CASSLDRDRGPEAFF. The CDR3 DNA follows: TGTGCCAGCAGCTTGGATAGAGACAGGGGGCCTGAAGCTTTCTTT.